This T cell receptor (beta chain) was sequenced during a study of cytomegalovirus exposure and HLA in healthy donors. Study-wide background: From donors who were HLA-typed, an early data release held around 80 million unique TCRs.

Trimming cost V 6 bases and J 0 bases, with 11 bases left between them. Germline lookup yields CDR1 SNHLY and CDR2 FYNNEI. The CDR3 runs 14 residues. PCR involved 60 Vbeta and 13 Jbeta primers. The table came from immunoSEQ multiplex PCR; TCRdb's copy has only in-frame clones and leaves some out. This sample has roughly 200,000 clones, with approximately 90% found just once. This TCR was sampled from a woman in her late teens or twenties in good health and CMV-seronegative. V and J are TRBV2 and TRBJ1-1; D gene ambiguous. The sample taken for sequencing was PBMCs. The CDR3 bases are TGTGCCAGCAGCGGGGAAAGGGTGAACACTGAAGCTTTCTTT. It yields the protein CASSGERVNTEAFF.